Listed here are 2 T cell receptor beta chains from one sample, sequenced in a study of OX40 agonist ivuxolimab in advanced cancers. Library creation used the immunoSEQ multiplex PCR assay. TCRdb mirrors the immuneACCESS table, restricted to in-frame sequences. Some clones are absent from its copies; in checked studies, under half trace to an unresolved V gene, and the reason for the others is unknown. The sample table records tens of thousands of clones; around 88% of these occur just once. The leading ten clones occupy more than 1.3% of the sample. This specimen was CD4+ or CD8+ T cells sorted from blood, taken in a trial of the OX40 agonist ivuxolimab. All receptors come from an adult with an advanced solid tumor such as melanoma, head and neck, liver or kidney cancer.

The V call is TRBV2, the J call TRBJ1-6, with D uncertain. Trimming cost V 6 bases and J 5 bases, with 11 bases left between them. Looked up from germline, CDR1 is SNHLY and CDR2 is FYNNEI. This CDR3 comprises 14 residues. The CDR3 nucleotides read TGTGCCAGCAGCCAAAACGGGAATAATTCACCCCTCCACTTT. Protein: CASSQNGNNSPLHF.

The J gene is TRBJ2-7, the V gene TRBV18; the match to TRBD1 covers 7 bases. The CDR3 contains 12 residues. V shed 4 bases and J 6 bases; nucleotides not matched to a gene: 3. From germline, CDR1 is KGHSH and CDR2 LQKENI. The CDR3 bases are TGTGCCAGCTCACTCCGGACAGGCGAGCAGTACTTC. It is translated as CASSLRTGEQYF.